This T cell receptor beta chain was retrieved from a study of beta chain features in type 1 diabetes (dated by TCRdb to 2017 to 2018). Background on the whole study: Patients and healthy donors did not differ in mean age, gender distribution, total cell number or subset yield. A total of over 90,000,000 sorted cells were examined across all samples, and a strong correlation was observed between cell number per subset and RNA yield. The study compared the TCRB repertoires of sorted circulating CD4+ T cell subsets in recently diagnosed type 1 diabetes patients with those in matched healthy donors. Regulatory and stem cell-like memory subsets were isolated from only 8 patients and about 8 healthy donors, whereas naive and central memory subsets came from all 30 or so donors.

A single peripheral blood draw of around 0.11 L on average was collected from each donor into heparinised tubes. A BD FACSAria II and a panel including CD45RO, CCR7, CD25, CD127, CD95 and CD27 were used to sort naive, central memory, regulatory and stem cell-like memory CD4+ T cells. Purity was above 95% for every sorted population. Right away, PBMCs were isolated by Lymphoprep density gradient centrifugation and were stained directly, with no culture step. So that batch effects would be minimized, each experiment stained and sorted samples in pairs, pairing one healthy donor with one patient. The High Capacity cDNA Reverse Transcription Kit was used to reverse transcribe all of the isolated RNA, meaning that expressed TCRB transcripts were what got sequenced. Deep immunoSEQ sequencing was performed on naive, central memory and regulatory T cell samples, with an average of roughly 3.3 million total reads per sample. Sorted cells were lysed in RLT buffer and RNA was extracted with DNase-treated RNeasy Micro or Mini kits, depending on cell number. Each cell subset was processed on its own to prevent cross-contamination, while patient and healthy donor samples were processed together. The immunoSEQ multiplex PCR was used to amplify TCRB sequences from cDNA, generating 87-bp fragments that spanned the CDR3 region. Sequencing of the amplicons was done on the Illumina HiSeq platform. On the authors' methods: Synthetic template baselines were used to correct PCR bias computationally, reads within Hamming distance 2 were collapsed, and singletons that could not be merged were discarded. Reads were aligned against IMGT to assign V, D and J genes, CDR3 length and insertions or deletions at six rearrangement sites. Within each subset, clonotype counts were normalized to sorted cell number, and only after that were true diversity and Gini coefficients computed with the tcR R package. Repertoire sharing was quantified using the overlap coefficient calculated on TCRB nucleotide sequences. TCRdb limited this immuneACCESS table to in-frame rearrangements with V and J called. A share of clones is missing; checked studies link under half to unresolved V genes, and the rest is unexplained. The D gene and trimming were derived from the DNA, and the V and J assignments and clone size from that table. Within this sample are about 39,000 clones, with around 49% of them counted one time only. The ten biggest clones cover approximately 0.67% of the sample.

CDR1 and CDR2, looked up from the germline V gene (reference sequence), are LNHDA and SQIVND. V trim: 6 bases; J trim: 3 bases; unmatched bases: 4. The CDR3 runs 14 residues from the cysteine to the phenylalanine. CDR3 DNA only is kept here, 42 bases in frame from base 1. Here is what the overall study found, with its caveats: Shorter templates might have been favored by PCR, but patient and control samples were amplified and corrected together, so both groups would have been affected equally by any skew. Naive, central memory and regulatory TCRB repertoires appeared more similar among patients than among healthy donors. Because the HLA sub-analyses included only small numbers of individuals, any influence of HLA type on TCRB rearrangement was left unresolved. Sequencing cDNA rather than genomic DNA could over-represent highly expressing activated cells, although activation and CD3 levels did not differ between groups. Type 1 diabetes patients showed a moderate but significant shortening of TCRB CDR3 length in all four CD4+ subsets. At VDJ recombination sites, patients with type 1 diabetes made fewer insertions and deleted more nucleotides, a pattern implying thymic rearrangement abnormalities.

A remark on this clone: The clone's antigen remains unknown. No base-level quality is on record; no much larger clone is a single base apart.

The sequence links TRBV19 to TRBJ2-2, with TRBD1 identical over 7 junction bases. Sequencing was done on a sample of central memory CD4+ T cells from blood. This receptor was taken from a woman aged 18-35 years in good health. DNA sequence: TGTGCCAGTAGGAGACAGGGAGACACCGGGGAGCTGTTTTTT. It translates as CASRRQGDTGELFF.